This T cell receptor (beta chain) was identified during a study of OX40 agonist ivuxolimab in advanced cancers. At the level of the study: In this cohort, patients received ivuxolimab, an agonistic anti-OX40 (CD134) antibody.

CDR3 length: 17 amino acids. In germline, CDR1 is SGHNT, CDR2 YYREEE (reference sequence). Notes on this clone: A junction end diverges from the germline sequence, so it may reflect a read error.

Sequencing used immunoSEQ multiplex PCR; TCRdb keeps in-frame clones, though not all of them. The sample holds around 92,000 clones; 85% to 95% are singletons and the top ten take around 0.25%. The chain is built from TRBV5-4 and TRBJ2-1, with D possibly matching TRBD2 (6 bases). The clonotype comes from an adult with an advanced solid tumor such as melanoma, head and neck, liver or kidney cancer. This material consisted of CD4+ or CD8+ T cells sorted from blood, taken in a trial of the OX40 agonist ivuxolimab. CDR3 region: CASSQGLRETIEHEQFF. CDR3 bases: TGCGCCAGCAGCCAAGGCCTTCGGGAGACTATTGAGCATGAGCAGTTCTTC.